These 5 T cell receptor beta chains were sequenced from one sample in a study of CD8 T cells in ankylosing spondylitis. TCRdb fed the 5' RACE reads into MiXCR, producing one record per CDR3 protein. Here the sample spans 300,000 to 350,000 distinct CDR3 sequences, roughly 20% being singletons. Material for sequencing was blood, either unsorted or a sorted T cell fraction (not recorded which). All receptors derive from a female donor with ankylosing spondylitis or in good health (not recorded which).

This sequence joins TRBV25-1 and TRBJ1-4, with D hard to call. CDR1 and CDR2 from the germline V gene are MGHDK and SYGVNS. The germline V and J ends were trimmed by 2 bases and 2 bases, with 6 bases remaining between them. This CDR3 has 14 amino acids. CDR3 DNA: TGTGCCAGCAGTGAAACCGGGACTAATGAAAAACTGTTTTTT. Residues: CASSETGTNEKLFF.

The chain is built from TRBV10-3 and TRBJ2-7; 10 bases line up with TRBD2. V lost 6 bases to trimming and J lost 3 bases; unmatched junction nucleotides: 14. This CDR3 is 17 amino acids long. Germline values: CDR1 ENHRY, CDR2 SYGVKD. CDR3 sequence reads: CAIRRTSGIKDHYEQYF. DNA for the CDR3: TGTGCCATCAGACGAACTAGCGGGATCAAAGACCACTACGAGCAGTACTTC.

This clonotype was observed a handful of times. The CDR3 DNA reads TGTGCCAGCAGCTTAGGGGCCCCCTTTTGGGAGCAGTACTTC. Protein sequence: CASSLGAPFWEQYF. This chain joins TRBV7-2 and TRBJ2-7, with D uncertain. CDR3 length equals 14 residues. The V end lost 1 base, the J end lost 7 bases, and 14 bases lay between the germline ends. Germline V CDR1 and CDR2: SGHTA, FQGNSA.

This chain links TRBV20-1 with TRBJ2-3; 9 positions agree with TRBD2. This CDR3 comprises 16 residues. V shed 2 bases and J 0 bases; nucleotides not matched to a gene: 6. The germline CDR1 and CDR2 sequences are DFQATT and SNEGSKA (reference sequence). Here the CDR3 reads CSARLAGRVSTDTQYF. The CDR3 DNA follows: TGCAGTGCTAGACTAGCGGGACGCGTTAGCACAGATACGCAGTATTTT.

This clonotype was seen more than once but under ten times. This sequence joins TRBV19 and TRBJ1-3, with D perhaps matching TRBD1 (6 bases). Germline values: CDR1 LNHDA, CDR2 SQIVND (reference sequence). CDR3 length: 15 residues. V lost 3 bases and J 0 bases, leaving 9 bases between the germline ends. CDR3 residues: CASSMTGLSGNTIYF. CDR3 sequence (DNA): TGTGCCAGTAGTATGACAGGACTCTCTGGAAACACCATATATTTT.